What follows are 31 T cell receptor beta chains derived from one specimen sequenced in a study of technical replicates of blood from a handful of donors. The table came from immunoSEQ multiplex PCR; TCRdb's copy has only in-frame clones and leaves some out. The sample shows some 77,000 clones, roughly 85% of them seen only once. The source material was PBMCs. Every receptor here comes from a human donor in good health. Some clones in this sample may be carry-over from other donors' samples.

The chain joins TRBV19 to TRBJ2-6, with 9 bases that match TRBD1. The CDR3 loop spans 16 amino acids. The V and J ends lost 6 bases and 1 base, in that order; junction bases with no gene match: 4. CDR1 is LNHDA, CDR2 SQIVND, per germline (reference sequence). The CDR3 sequence: CASRDRGQSGANVLTF. CDR3 nucleotides: TGTGCCAGTAGGGACAGGGGACAGTCTGGGGCCAACGTCCTGACTTTC.

This chain connects TRBV27 to TRBJ1-5, with D possibly matching TRBD1 (5 bases). Germline V gene sequence: CDR1 MNHEY, CDR2 SMNVEV (reference sequence). Trimming cost V 6 bases and J 5 bases, with 11 bases left between them. The CDR3 runs 13 residues. DNA for the CDR3: TGTGCCAGCAGCCCGACAGAGCATCAGCCCCAGCATTTT. Translation gives CASSPTEHQPQHF.

This chain joins TRBV23-1 and TRBJ1-5; 7 positions match TRBD1. TRBV23-1 is annotated as an ORF whose role is uncertain. The ends lost 6 bases at V and 6 bases at J; junction bases unmatched: 11. This CDR3 has 15 residues. CDR3 sequence: CASSLRQGTGQPQHF. The CDR3 DNA sequence: TGCGCCAGCAGCCTTAGACAGGGAACGGGTCAGCCCCAGCATTTT.

This chain links TRBV6-5 with TRBJ2-5, with D possibly TRBD2 on 5 matching bases. This CDR3 has 15 residues. V dropped 0 bases and J dropped 5 bases, with 13 bases sitting between them. The germline CDR1 and CDR2 sequences are MNHEY and SVGAGI. The CDR3 reads CASSYSTGMGETQYF. CDR3 bases: TGTGCCAGCAGTTACTCGACGGGAATGGGGGAGACCCAGTACTTC.

The rearrangement joins TRBV6-4 to TRBJ2-7; D may be TRBD2 (5 bases). CDR1 MRHNA and CDR2 SNTAGT come from the germline V gene. The length of the CDR3 is 13 residues. V was trimmed by 3 bases and J by 3 bases, leaving 9 bases between them. The CDR3 sequence: CASSEAAGYEQYF. CDR3 in DNA: TGTGCCAGCAGTGAAGCGGCAGGCTACGAGCAGTACTTC.

The genes are TRBV29-1 and TRBJ2-1, with 15 nucleotides matching TRBD2. The CDR3 has 15 residues. V lost 5 bases and J lost 4; bases outside the gene matches: 3. Germline CDR1 is SQVTM and CDR2 is ANQGSEA. The CDR3 DNA reads as TGCAGCGTTTGGACTAGCGGGGGGGTTTACAATGAGCAGTTCTTC. Its translation: CSVWTSGGVYNEQFF.

The gene calls are TRBV6-5 and TRBJ2-7; 14 bases map to TRBD2. Germline-derived CDR1 and CDR2 are MNHEY and SVGAGI. With V trimmed by 6 bases and J by 7 bases, 8 bases remained unmatched. This CDR3 region has 15 residues. The CDR3 coding sequence is TGTGCCAGCAGATCCGGGACTAGCGGGAGAGGGGAGCAGTACTTC. Translated: CASRSGTSGRGEQYF.

CDR3 sequence (DNA): TGTGCCAGCAGCCTCGGGGGGAGGAACACTGAAGCTTTCTTT. Its translation is CASSLGGRNTEAFF. The rearrangement joins TRBV2 to TRBJ1-1; a possible D gene is TRBD1 (5 bases). The CDR3 extends over 14 amino acids. V lost 6 bases and J 1 base, leaving 12 bases between the germline ends. Germline CDR1 SNHLY, CDR2 FYNNEI.

The chain carries TRBV7-9 and TRBJ2-1; 7 bases match TRBD1. In germline, CDR1 is SEHNR, CDR2 FQNEAQ (reference sequence). J lost 13 bases, V lost 3 bases, and 15 bases had no gene match. The CDR3 totals 15 residues. As DNA, the CDR3 is TGTGCCAGCAGCTTCGGACAGGAATATGGCCATTTACAGTTCTTC. It specifies CASSFGQEYGHLQFF.

The chain links TRBV6-1 to TRBJ1-1; the D is unclear. Per the germline V gene, CDR1 is MNHNS and CDR2 is SASEGT. This CDR3 has 15 residues. Trimming removed 3 bases from V and 4 bases from J, with 15 bases in between. This CDR3 is CASSEYEGSGTEAFF. In nucleotides, the CDR3 is TGTGCCAGCAGTGAGTACGAGGGCTCGGGCACTGAAGCTTTCTTT.

This rearrangement joins TRBV5-1 to TRBJ2-2; the match to TRBD1 covers 7 bases. The CDR3 runs 15 residues. From germline, CDR1 is SGHRS and CDR2 YFSETQ. The V gene end was trimmed by 1 base and the J gene end by 0 bases; junction bases not matched to a gene: 0. CDR3 sequence: CASSLTGANTGELFF. CDR3 in DNA: TGCGCCAGCAGCTTGACAGGGGCGAACACCGGGGAGCTGTTTTTT.

This clone was seen only a few times. The chain employs TRBV30 and TRBJ1-1, with TRBD1 identical over 8 bases. The CDR3 runs 12 residues. Germline assignment: CDR1 GTSNPN and CDR2 SVGIG (reference sequence). Trimming cost V 3 bases and J 11 bases; bases outside gene matches: 8. The CDR3 region has the DNA TGTGCCTGGAGGACAGGGGCCTCGGGGGCTTTCTTT. Its translation: CAWRTGASGAFF.

The sample holds one count of this clone. V gene TRBV5-1 combines with J gene TRBJ1-3; D perhaps matches TRBD1 (5 bases). This CDR3 has 16 residues. Trimming took 8 bases from V and 2 from J, leaving 20 bases between them. In germline, CDR1 is SGHRS, CDR2 YFSETQ. This CDR3 is CARTRTSLRTGNTIYF. The DNA for the CDR3 is TGCGCCAGGACCCGGACATCGCTGCGGACTGGAAACACCATATATTTT.

The V call is TRBV7-6, the J call TRBJ1-6; 8 bases map to TRBD1. The V segment lost 5 bases and the J segment 8 bases; nucleotides outside the gene matches: 8. The CDR3 contains 15 residues. Germline CDR1 SGHVS, CDR2 FNYEAQ. This CDR3 is CASSEGQGRHSPLHF. The DNA of the CDR3 is TGTGCCAGCAGCGAAGGACAGGGAAGGCATTCACCCCTCCACTTT.

The rearrangement uses TRBV5-8 and TRBJ1-1; D perhaps matches TRBD1 (6 bases). Between the trimmed V and J ends, which lost 3 bases and 5 bases, there was a span of 17 bases. The CDR3 runs 15 residues. CDR1 is SGHTS, CDR2 YDEGEE, per germline. The CDR3 is CASSSFRGARTEAFF. CDR3 in DNA: TGTGCCAGCAGCTCGTTTCGGGGGGCGCGAACTGAAGCTTTCTTT.

This chain uses TRBV6-5 with TRBJ2-3, with D unclear. The CDR3 runs 11 residues. Trimming stripped 2 bases from V and 6 bases from J, with 3 bases between. Germline V gene data show CDR1 as MNHEY and CDR2 as SVGAGI. The CDR3 sequence is CASSYADTQYF. DNA for the CDR3: TGTGCCAGCAGTTACGCGGATACGCAGTATTTT.

This chain connects TRBV5-1 to TRBJ2-3; 7 bases fit TRBD2. The CDR3 loop spans 15 amino acids. V was pared by 0 bases and J by 6 bases, with 7 bases of the junction left unmatched. Germline-derived CDR1 and CDR2 are SGHRS and YFSETQ. CDR3 coding DNA: TGCGCCAGCAGCTTGGTGGGAGGGCCCTCGGATACGCAGTATTTT. It encodes CASSLVGGPSDTQYF.

This chain connects TRBV2 to TRBJ1-5, with D unclear. Germline V CDR1 and CDR2: SNHLY, FYNNEI. This CDR3 region has 13 residues. The V gene lost 3 bases and the J gene lost 8 bases, with 11 bases spanning the gap. The CDR3 DNA reads TGTGCCAGCAGTGAGAGCCCAACGGAGCCCCAGCATTTT. Its translation: CASSESPTEPQHF. Filled out from reference TRBV2 and TRBJ1-5, the complete variable domain reads EPEVTQTPSHQVTQMGQEVILRCVPISNHLYFYWYRQILGQKVEFLVSFYNNEISEKSEIFDDQFSVERPDGSNFTLKIRSTKLEDSAMYFCASSESPTEPQHFGDGTRLSIL.

The chain employs TRBV7-8 and TRBJ2-1; TRBD2 matches at 12 bases. Per germline, CDR1 SGHVS and CDR2 FQNEAQ. The V gene end was trimmed by 5 bases and the J gene end by 9 bases; junction bases not matched to a gene: 8. The CDR3 is made up of 15 amino acids. The CDR3 DNA is TGTGCCAGCAGCGCGGCTAGCGGGAGGGCCGTTGAGCAGTTCTTC. Protein sequence: CASSAASGRAVEQFF.

J is TRBJ2-1 and V is TRBV4-2; TRBD2 agrees at 11 bases. Trimming took 3 bases from V and 8 from J; bases not matched to a gene: 12. The length of the CDR3 is 17 residues. Germline V gives CDR1 LGHNA, CDR2 YNFKEQ. CDR3 amino acids: CASSQIGTSGPTDEQFF. CDR3 DNA: TGTGCCAGCAGCCAGATAGGGACTAGCGGCCCCACGGATGAGCAGTTCTTC.

The V gene is TRBV30, the J gene TRBJ2-1; 8 bases line up with TRBD2. The CDR3 length is 15 residues. The trim removed 0 bases at V and 4 bases at J, leaving 5 bases unmatched. Germline CDR1 reads GTSNPN; CDR2 reads SVGIG (reference sequence). The CDR3 DNA reads as TGTGCCTGGAGTGTGGTCACTAGCGGTTACAATGAGCAGTTCTTC. Protein: CAWSVVTSGYNEQFF.

CDR3 loop: CASSGGQGAYTEAFF. CDR3 coding DNA: TGTGCCAGCAGCGGAGGACAGGGGGCATACACTGAAGCTTTCTTT. The genes are TRBV9 and TRBJ1-1; 11 bases are shared with TRBD1. Germline V gene data show CDR1 as SGDLS and CDR2 as YYNGEE. With V trimmed by 3 bases and J by 3 bases, 4 bases remained unmatched. The CDR3 contains 15 residues.

The J gene is TRBJ2-7, the V gene TRBV7-2; D is perhaps TRBD2 (6 bases). The CDR3 length is 14 residues. Germline V gene data show CDR1 as SGHTA and CDR2 as FQGNSA. The ends were cut back, 6 bases at V and 3 bases at J, with 15 bases in the middle. CDR3 amino acids: CASSTRDSFYEQYF. The CDR3 nucleotides are TGTGCCAGCAGTACACGGGACTCCTTCTACGAGCAGTACTTC.

The rearrangement joins TRBV15 to TRBJ2-2; 9 nucleotides agree with TRBD1. The length of the CDR3 is 19 residues. Germline V gene lookup returns CDR1 LNHNV and CDR2 YYDKDF (reference sequence). Losses at the gene ends were 0 bases for V and 5 bases for J; bases not matched to a gene: 13. CDR3 residues: CATSRDKPGTGKMTGELFF. CDR3 nucleotides: TGTGCCACCAGCAGAGATAAGCCAGGGACAGGGAAAATGACCGGGGAGCTGTTTTTT.

This chain joins TRBV4-1 and TRBJ1-2; unclear D gene. Looked up from germline, CDR1 is MGHRA and CDR2 is YSYEKL. The CDR3 runs to 13 residues. V lost 6 bases and J lost 6, with 14 bases in between. CDR3 coding DNA: TGCGCCAGCAGTCTCTATCCGGGGAATGGCTACACCTTC. Protein sequence: CASSLYPGNGYTF.

V is TRBV6-5 and J is TRBJ2-2; D perhaps matches TRBD1 (5 bases). The germline CDR1 and CDR2 sequences are MNHEY and SVGAGI. V lost 0 bases and J 4 bases, leaving 6 bases between the germline ends. The CDR3 is made up of 14 amino acids. CDR3 residues: CASSYSDITGELFF. CDR3 bases: TGTGCCAGCAGTTACTCGGACATCACCGGGGAGCTGTTTTTT.

This chain uses TRBV6-5 with TRBJ1-4, with D uncertain. The CDR3 runs to 15 residues. From germline, CDR1 is MNHEY and CDR2 SVGAGI. V lost 5 bases and J 8 bases, leaving 18 bases between the germline ends. This CDR3 is CASSPLSLEREKLFF. The CDR3 coding sequence is TGTGCCAGCAGTCCCCTAAGCCTGGAGAGGGAAAAACTGTTTTTT.

V usage is TRBV4-2 and J usage is TRBJ2-7; the D gene is possibly TRBD1 (5 bases). There are 14 residues in the CDR3. Per germline, CDR1 LGHNA and CDR2 YNFKEQ. V was cut by 0 bases and J by 0 bases, with 6 bases left in between. For the CDR3, the DNA is TGTGCCAGCAGCCAAGATCAGGGCTCCTACGAGCAGTACTTC. It specifies CASSQDQGSYEQYF.

This clone was seen a few times. V gene TRBV2 combines with J gene TRBJ1-1; 7 bases agree with TRBD1. Germline V gives CDR1 SNHLY, CDR2 FYNNEI. V trimming: 6 bases; J trimming: 0 bases; junction bases outside the gene matches: 1. CDR3 length equals 13 residues. The CDR3 loop is CASRGQLNTEAFF. In nucleotides, the CDR3 is TGTGCCAGCAGGGGACAGTTGAACACTGAAGCTTTCTTT.

In this sample, this clone turned up once. The V and J genes are TRBV6-1 and TRBJ1-1; the D is unclear. Germline-derived CDR1 and CDR2 are MNHNS and SASEGT. V dropped 10 bases and J dropped 3 bases, with 21 bases sitting between them. This CDR3 is built from 15 residues. Here the CDR3 DNA reads TGTGCCACGTCCCGCCACACGAGGGTGGACACTGAAGCTTTCTTT. Its translation is CATSRHTRVDTEAFF.

In its sample, this clone was seen once. The chain is built from TRBV15 and TRBJ2-5; D call uncertain. Germline-derived CDR1 and CDR2 are LNHNV and YYDKDF (reference sequence). V lost 0 bases to trimming and J lost 3 bases, with 8 bases between them. The CDR3 sequence is 14 residues long. CDR3: CATSRETPKETQYF. The CDR3, as DNA: TGTGCCACCAGCAGAGAGACTCCGAAAGAGACCCAGTACTTC. Full variable domain (remainder filled in from reference TRBV15 and TRBJ2-5): DAMVIQNPRYQVTQFGKPVTLSCSQTLNHNVMYWYQQKSSQAPKLLFHYYDKDFNNEADTPDNFQSRRPNTSFCFLDIRSPGLGDTAMYLCATSRETPKETQYFGPGTRLLVL.